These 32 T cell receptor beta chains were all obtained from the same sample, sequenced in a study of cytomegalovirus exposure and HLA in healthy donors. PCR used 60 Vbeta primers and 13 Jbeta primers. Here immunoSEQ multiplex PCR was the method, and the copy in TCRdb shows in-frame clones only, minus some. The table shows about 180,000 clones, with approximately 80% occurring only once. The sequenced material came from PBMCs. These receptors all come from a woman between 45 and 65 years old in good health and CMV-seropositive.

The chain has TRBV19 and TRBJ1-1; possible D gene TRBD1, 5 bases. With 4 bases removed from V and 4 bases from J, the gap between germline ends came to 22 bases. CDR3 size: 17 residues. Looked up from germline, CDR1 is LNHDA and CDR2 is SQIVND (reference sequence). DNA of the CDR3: TGTGCCAGTAGTACCAACGGGGGGGGGTTAGGTAGCACTGAAGCTTTCTTT. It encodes CASSTNGGGLGSTEAFF.

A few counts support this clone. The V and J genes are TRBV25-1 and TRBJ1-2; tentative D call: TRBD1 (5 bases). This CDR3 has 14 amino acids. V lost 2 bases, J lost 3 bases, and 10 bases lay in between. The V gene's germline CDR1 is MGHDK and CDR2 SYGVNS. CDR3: CASSEPGGDYGYTF. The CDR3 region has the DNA TGTGCCAGCAGTGAACCAGGAGGGGACTATGGCTACACCTTC.

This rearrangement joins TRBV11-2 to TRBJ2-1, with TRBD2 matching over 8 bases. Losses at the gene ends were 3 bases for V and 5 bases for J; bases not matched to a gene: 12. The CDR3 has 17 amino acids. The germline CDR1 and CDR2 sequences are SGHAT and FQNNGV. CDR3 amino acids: CASSFSGAGDSHNEQFF. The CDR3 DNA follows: TGTGCCAGCAGCTTTTCCGGAGCGGGAGATTCCCACAATGAGCAGTTCTTC.

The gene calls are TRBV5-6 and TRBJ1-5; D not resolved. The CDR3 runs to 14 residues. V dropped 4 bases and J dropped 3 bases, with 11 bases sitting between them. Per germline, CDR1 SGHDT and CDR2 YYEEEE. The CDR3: CASSHGRDNQPQHF. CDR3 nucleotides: TGTGCCAGCAGCCATGGGAGGGACAATCAGCCCCAGCATTTT.

Written as DNA, the CDR3 is TGTGCCAGCAGTCGTCTTAGCTCTGGGGCCAACGTCCTGACTTTC. Protein: CASSRLSSGANVLTF. The chain joins TRBV27 to TRBJ2-6; D uncertain. V was cut by 5 bases and J by 0 bases, with 8 bases left in between. The CDR3 totals 15 residues. From germline, CDR1 is MNHEY and CDR2 SMNVEV (reference sequence).

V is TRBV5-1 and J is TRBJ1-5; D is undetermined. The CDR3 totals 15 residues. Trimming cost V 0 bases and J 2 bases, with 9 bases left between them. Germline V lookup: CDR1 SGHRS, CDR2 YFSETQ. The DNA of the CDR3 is TGCGCCAGCAGCTTGGACGGTGGTCGCAATCAGCCCCAGCATTTT. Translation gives CASSLDGGRNQPQHF.

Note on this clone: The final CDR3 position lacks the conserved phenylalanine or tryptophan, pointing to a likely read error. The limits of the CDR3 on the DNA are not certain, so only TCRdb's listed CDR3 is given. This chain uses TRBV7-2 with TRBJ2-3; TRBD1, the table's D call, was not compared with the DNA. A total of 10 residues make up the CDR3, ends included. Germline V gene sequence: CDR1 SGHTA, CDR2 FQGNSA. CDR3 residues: CASNARARGY.

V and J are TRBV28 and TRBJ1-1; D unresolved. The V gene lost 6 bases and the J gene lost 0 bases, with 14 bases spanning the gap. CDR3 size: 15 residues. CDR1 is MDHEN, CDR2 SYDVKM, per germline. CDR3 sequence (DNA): TGTGCCAGCAGCCCAAATGGCGGGGTGAACACTGAAGCTTTCTTT. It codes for CASSPNGGVNTEAFF. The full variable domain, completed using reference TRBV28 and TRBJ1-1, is DVKVTQSSRYLVKRTGEKVFLECVQDMDHENMFWYRQDPGLGLRLIYFSYDVKMKEKGDIPEGYSVSREKKERFSLILESASTNQTSMYLCASSPNGGVNTEAFFGQGTRLTVV.

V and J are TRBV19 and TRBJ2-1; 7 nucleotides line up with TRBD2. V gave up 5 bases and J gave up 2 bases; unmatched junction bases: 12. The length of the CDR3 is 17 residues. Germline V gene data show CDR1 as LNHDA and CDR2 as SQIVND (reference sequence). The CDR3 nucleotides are TGTGCCAGTAGTCCGGCCTCGCGGGAGAACACCTACAATGAGCAGTTCTTC. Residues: CASSPASRENTYNEQFF.

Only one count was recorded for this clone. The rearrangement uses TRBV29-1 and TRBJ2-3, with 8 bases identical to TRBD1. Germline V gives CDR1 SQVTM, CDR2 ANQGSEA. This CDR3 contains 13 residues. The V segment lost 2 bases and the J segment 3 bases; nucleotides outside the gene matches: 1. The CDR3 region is CSVERTGTDTQYF. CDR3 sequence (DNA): TGCAGCGTTGAAAGGACAGGGACAGATACGCAGTATTTT.

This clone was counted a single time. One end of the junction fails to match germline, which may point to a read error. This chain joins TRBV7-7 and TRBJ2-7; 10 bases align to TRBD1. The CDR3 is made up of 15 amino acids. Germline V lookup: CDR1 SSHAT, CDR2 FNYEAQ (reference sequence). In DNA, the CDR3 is TGTGCTAGCAGCCCCGAGACAGGGGGCGGTTACGAGCAGTACTTC. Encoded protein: CASSPETGGGYEQYF.

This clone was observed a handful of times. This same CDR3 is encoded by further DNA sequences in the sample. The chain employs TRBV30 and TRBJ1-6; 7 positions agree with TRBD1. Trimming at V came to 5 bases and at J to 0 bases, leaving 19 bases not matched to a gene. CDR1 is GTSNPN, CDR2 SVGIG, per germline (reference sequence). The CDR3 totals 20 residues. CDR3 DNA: TGTGCCTGGGCCCACTTCACAGGGGATCTAGGCGTCTCCTATAATTCACCCCTCCACTTT. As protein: CAWAHFTGDLGVSYNSPLHF.

CDR3 in DNA: TGTGCCTGGAGTGTAACCAGCGGGAGTGGGCAGTTCTTC. Amino acid sequence: CAWSVTSGSGQFF. The J gene is TRBJ2-1, the V gene TRBV30; 8 positions match TRBD2. Germline values: CDR1 GTSNPN, CDR2 SVGIG (reference sequence). The CDR3 loop spans 13 amino acids. With V trimmed by 0 bases and J by 12 bases, 7 bases remained unmatched.

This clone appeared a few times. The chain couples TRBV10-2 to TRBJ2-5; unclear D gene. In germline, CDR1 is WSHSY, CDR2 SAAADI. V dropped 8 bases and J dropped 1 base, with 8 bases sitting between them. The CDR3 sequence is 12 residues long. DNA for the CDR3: TGCGCCAGCGGCCTCTCCCAAGAGACCCAGTACTTC. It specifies CASGLSQETQYF.

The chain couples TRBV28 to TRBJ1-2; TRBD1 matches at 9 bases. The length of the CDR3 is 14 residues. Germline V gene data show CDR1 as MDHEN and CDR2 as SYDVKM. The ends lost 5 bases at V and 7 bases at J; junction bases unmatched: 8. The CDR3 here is CASSKQGAAIGYTF. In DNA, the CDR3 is TGTGCCAGCAGTAAACAGGGGGCAGCAATTGGCTACACCTTC.

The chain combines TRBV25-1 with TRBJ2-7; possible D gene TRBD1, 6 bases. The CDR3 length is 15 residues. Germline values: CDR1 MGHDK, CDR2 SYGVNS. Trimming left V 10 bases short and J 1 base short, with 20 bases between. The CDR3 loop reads CATQPFYGQSYEQYF. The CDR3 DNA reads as TGTGCCACCCAACCTTTCTACGGACAGTCCTACGAGCAGTACTTC.

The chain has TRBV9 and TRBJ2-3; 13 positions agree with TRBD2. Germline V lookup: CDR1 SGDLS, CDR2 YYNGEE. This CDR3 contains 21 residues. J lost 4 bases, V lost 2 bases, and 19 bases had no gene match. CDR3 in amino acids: CASSVVSGTAGLAGAPDTQYF. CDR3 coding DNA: TGTGCCAGCAGCGTCGTTTCCGGGACGGCCGGACTAGCGGGAGCCCCAGATACGCAGTATTTT.

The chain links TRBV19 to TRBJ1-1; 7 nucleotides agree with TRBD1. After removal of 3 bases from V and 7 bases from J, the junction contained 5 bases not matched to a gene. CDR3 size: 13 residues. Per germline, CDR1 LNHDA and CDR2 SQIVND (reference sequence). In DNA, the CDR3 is TGTGCCAGTAGTATTGCCAGGGGGAATGAAGCTTTCTTT. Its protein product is CASSIARGNEAFF.

DNA of the CDR3: TGTGCCAGCAGTGAACTAGCGGGGGGGGCAGATACGCAGTATTTT. It encodes CASSELAGGADTQYF. The chain links TRBV2 to TRBJ2-3, with 12 bases matching TRBD2. The CDR3 spans 15 residues. Germline-derived CDR1 and CDR2 are SNHLY and FYNNEI. The V gene end was trimmed by 2 bases and the J gene end by 4 bases; junction bases not matched to a gene: 1.

The CDR3 loop is CASSLGRGSSNQPQHF. The CDR3 DNA sequence: TGTGCCAGCAGCTTAGGACGGGGGTCGAGCAATCAGCCCCAGCATTTT. The gene calls are TRBV11-2 and TRBJ1-5; a possible D gene is TRBD1 (5 bases). Germline V lookup: CDR1 SGHAT, CDR2 FQNNGV. Trimming took off 1 base at V and 1 base at J, with 11 bases between the two ends. This CDR3 comprises 16 residues.

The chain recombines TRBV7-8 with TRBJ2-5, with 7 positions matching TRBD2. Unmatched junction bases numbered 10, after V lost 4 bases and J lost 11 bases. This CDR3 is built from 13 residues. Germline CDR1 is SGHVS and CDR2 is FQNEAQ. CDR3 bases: TGTGCCAGCAGCTACTCGGGAGGATGGGAGCAGTACTTC. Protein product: CASSYSGGWEQYF.

The CDR3 protein is CASSEQGIDTEAFF. CDR3 sequence (DNA): TGCGCCAGCAGCGAACAGGGGATTGACACTGAAGCTTTCTTT. This chain joins TRBV5-1 and TRBJ1-1; 7 nucleotides align to TRBD1. Trimming removed 4 bases from V and 3 bases from J; junction bases left unmatched: 6. The germline gives CDR1 SGHRS, CDR2 YFSETQ. There are 14 residues in the CDR3. Full variable domain (outside the CDR3, taken from reference TRBV5-1 and TRBJ1-1): KAGVTQTPRYLIKTRGQQVTLSCSPISGHRSVSWYQQTPGQGLQFLFEYFSETQRNKGNFPGRFSGRQFSNSRSEMNVSTLELGDSALYLCASSEQGIDTEAFFGQGTRLTVV.

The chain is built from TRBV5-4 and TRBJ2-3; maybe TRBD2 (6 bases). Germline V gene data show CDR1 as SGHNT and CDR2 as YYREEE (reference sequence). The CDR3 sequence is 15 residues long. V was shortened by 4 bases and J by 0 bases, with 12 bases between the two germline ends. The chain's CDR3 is CASSRTGVSTDTQYF. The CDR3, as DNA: TGTGCCAGCAGCCGTACGGGGGTTAGCACAGATACGCAGTATTTT.

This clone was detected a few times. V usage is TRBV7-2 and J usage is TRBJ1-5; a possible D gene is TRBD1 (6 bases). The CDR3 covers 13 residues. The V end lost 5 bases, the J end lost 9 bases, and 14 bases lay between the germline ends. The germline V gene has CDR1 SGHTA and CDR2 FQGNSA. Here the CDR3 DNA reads TGTGCCAGCAGCCCACAGGGATTTGGGCCCCAGCATTTT. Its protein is CASSPQGFGPQHF.

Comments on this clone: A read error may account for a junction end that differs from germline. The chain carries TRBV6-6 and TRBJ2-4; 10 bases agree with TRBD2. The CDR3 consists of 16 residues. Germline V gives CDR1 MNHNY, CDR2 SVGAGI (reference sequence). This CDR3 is CASSSGTSDGKNSQYF. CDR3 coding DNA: TGTGCCAGCAGTTCCGGGACTAGCGACGGCAAAAACAGTCAGTACTTC.

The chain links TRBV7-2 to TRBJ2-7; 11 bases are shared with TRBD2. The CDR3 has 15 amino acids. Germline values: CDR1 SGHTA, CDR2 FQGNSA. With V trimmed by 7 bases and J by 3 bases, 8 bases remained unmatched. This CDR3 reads CASTATSGIFYEQYF. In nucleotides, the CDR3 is TGTGCCAGCACCGCGACTAGCGGGATATTCTACGAGCAGTACTTC.

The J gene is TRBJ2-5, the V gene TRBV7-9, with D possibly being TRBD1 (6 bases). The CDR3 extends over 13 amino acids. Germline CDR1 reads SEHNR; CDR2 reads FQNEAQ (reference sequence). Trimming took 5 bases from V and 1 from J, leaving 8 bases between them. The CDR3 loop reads CASSRTVQETQYF. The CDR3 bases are TGTGCCAGCAGCCGGACAGTCCAAGAGACCCAGTACTTC.

The CDR3 nucleotides read TGTGCCAGCAGCTTAAGGGCTAGCGGGAGCAATGAGCAGTTCTTC. Its translation: CASSLRASGSNEQFF. This chain links TRBV11-3 with TRBJ2-1; 10 nucleotides line up with TRBD2. This CDR3 spans 15 amino acids. The V segment lost 2 bases and the J segment 6 bases; nucleotides outside the gene matches: 4. CDR1 is SGHNT and CDR2 is YENEEA in the germline V gene.

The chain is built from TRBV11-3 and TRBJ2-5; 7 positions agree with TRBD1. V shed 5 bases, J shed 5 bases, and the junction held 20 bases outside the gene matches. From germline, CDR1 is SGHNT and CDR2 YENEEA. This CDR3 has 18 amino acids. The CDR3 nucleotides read TGTGCCAGCAGCGCTACATTTAGCCATAGGACAGGATCGGAGACCCAGTACTTC. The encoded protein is CASSATFSHRTGSETQYF.

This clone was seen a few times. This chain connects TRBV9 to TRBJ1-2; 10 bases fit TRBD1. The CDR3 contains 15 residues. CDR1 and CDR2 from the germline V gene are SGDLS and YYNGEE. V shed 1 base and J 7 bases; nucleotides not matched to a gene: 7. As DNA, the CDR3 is TGTGCCAGCAGCGTATTCGGGACAGGGGATGGTGGCTACACCTTC. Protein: CASSVFGTGDGGYTF.

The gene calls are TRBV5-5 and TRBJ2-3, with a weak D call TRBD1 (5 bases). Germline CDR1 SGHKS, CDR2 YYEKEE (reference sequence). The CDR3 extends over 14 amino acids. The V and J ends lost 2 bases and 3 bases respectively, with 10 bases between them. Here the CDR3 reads CASSFYDRTDTQYF. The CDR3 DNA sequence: TGTGCCAGCAGCTTTTATGACAGAACAGATACGCAGTATTTT.

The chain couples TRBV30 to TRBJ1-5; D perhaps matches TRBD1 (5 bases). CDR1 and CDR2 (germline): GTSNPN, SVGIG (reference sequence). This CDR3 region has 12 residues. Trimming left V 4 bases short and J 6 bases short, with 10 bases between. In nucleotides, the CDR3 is TGTGCCTGGAACAGGTTCGCTCAGCCCCAGCATTTT. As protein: CAWNRFAQPQHF.